The entry below describes one T cell receptor beta chain. Antigen: not known. The V gene's germline CDR1 is SGDLS and CDR2 YYNGEE. Trimming removed 0 bases at V and 1 base at J, with 10 bases between. This CDR3 spans 16 amino acids. This sample is part of a study of cytomegalovirus exposure and HLA in healthy donors. The PCR had 60 Vbeta and 13 Jbeta primers. As processed by the authors: As a later analysis found, there were about 80 million unique TCR beta chains, of which some 10 million were shared. Libraries were prepared by immunoSEQ multiplex PCR; TCRdb keeps only in-frame clonotypes and omits some of them. The V and J calls and clone size come from that table; D and trimming were worked out from the DNA. The data show approximately 160,000 clones, with more than 60% seen just once and 6.5% to 8.5% held by the top ten. Study observations and caveats: Most likely, a cluster of highly shared sequence variants arose as a sequencing artifact. Earlier results showed most TCR beta V segments being productive about 87% or about 30% of the time.

What was sequenced was PBMCs. This chain joins TRBV9 and TRBJ2-2; possible D gene TRBD2, 6 bases. This clonotype was obtained from a woman aged 40-49 years in good health and CMV-seropositive. The CDR3 DNA is TGTGCCAGCAGCGTAGGCGCGCGGGGGAACACCGGGGAGCTGTTTTTT. This sequence encodes CASSVGARGNTGELFF. The full variable domain, in which reference TRBV9 and TRBJ2-2 provide the parts outside the CDR3, is DSGVTQTPKHLITATGQRVTLRCSPRSGDLSVYWYQQSLDQGLQFLIQYYNGEERAKGNILERFSAQQFPDLHSELNLSSLELGDSALYFCASSVGARGNTGELFFGEGSRLTVL.